Listed here are 10 T cell receptor beta chains from one sample, sequenced in a study of blood T cell repertoires in COVID-19. The data were produced by immunoSEQ multiplex PCR, yet TCRdb's version contains in-frame clones alone and is incomplete. The table includes around 72,000 clones, around 90% detected once. Sequencing was carried out using peripheral blood. Receptors originate from a man in his fifties with acute or convalescent COVID-19.

This clone has just a few counts. The chain combines TRBV27 with TRBJ2-5; D is possibly TRBD1 (6 bases). CDR1 MNHEY and CDR2 SMNVEV come from the germline V gene (reference sequence). The CDR3 runs to 13 residues. Trimming pared 5 bases from V and 5 bases from J, leaving 12 bases between. CDR3 loop: CASSPMRGETQYF. DNA for the CDR3: TGTGCCAGCAGTCCCATGAGGGGGGAGACCCAGTACTTC.

This clone appeared once. This chain connects TRBV6-5 to TRBJ2-1, with D perhaps matching TRBD1 (5 bases). The CDR3 contains 12 residues. Germline CDR1 is MNHEY and CDR2 is SVGAGI. The V and J ends lost 5 bases and 6 bases respectively, with 8 bases between them. CDR3 amino acids: CASSPDSNEQFF. The CDR3 DNA follows: TGTGCCAGCAGTCCCGACAGCAATGAGCAGTTCTTC.

The chain joins TRBV7-2 to TRBJ1-5; the D is unclear. CDR3 length equals 13 residues. Germline V gives CDR1 SGHTA, CDR2 FQGNSA. Trimming removed 4 bases at V and 0 bases at J, with 4 bases between. CDR3 region: CASSSYSNQPQHF. Here the CDR3 DNA reads TGTGCCAGCAGCTCGTATAGCAATCAGCCCCAGCATTTT.

The count of this clone is one. This sequence joins TRBV19 and TRBJ2-7, with D perhaps TRBD2 (6 bases). V was cut by 4 bases and J by 2 bases, with 9 bases left in between. The CDR3 extends over 13 amino acids. The germline V gene encodes CDR1 LNHDA and CDR2 SQIVND (reference sequence). CDR3 in DNA: TGTGCCAGTAGTAATGGCGGGACCTACGAGCAGTACTTC. It encodes CASSNGGTYEQYF.

The chain couples TRBV5-1 to TRBJ2-2, with a possible D match to TRBD2 (7 bases). Between the trimmed V and J ends, which lost 0 bases and 4 bases, there was a span of 10 bases. Germline CDR1 SGHRS, CDR2 YFSETQ. The length of the CDR3 is 15 residues. For the CDR3, the DNA is TGCGCCAGCAGCTTGGACAGGGAGGGCACCGGGGAGCTGTTTTTT. Residues: CASSLDREGTGELFF.

The chain recombines TRBV27 with TRBJ2-1; 7 bases agree with TRBD1. The CDR3 has 15 residues. V shed 0 bases, J shed 3 bases, and the junction held 2 bases outside the gene matches. From germline, CDR1 is MNHEY and CDR2 SMNVEV (reference sequence). CDR3 residues: CASSLSDRHYNEQFF. The CDR3 DNA reads as TGTGCCAGCAGTTTATCGGACAGGCACTACAATGAGCAGTTCTTC.

V gene TRBV5-1 combines with J gene TRBJ2-2; no reliable D call. CDR3 length: 13 amino acids. Trimming removed 0 bases at V and 4 bases at J, with 4 bases between. CDR1 and CDR2 (germline): SGHRS, YFSETQ. CDR3 loop: CASSLASTGELFF. In DNA, the CDR3 is TGCGCCAGCAGCTTGGCCAGCACCGGGGAGCTGTTTTTT.

This clone was seen a few times. The gene calls are TRBV6-2 or TRBV6-3 and TRBJ2-7, with TRBD1 matching 10 bases. CDR1 is MNHEY and CDR2 is SVGEGT in the germline V gene. The CDR3 is 18 residues long. The V and J ends lost 6 bases and 3 bases, in that order; junction bases with no gene match: 17. The CDR3 reads CASSPTSGQGSSYYEQYF. CDR3 DNA sequence: TGTGCCAGCAGCCCTACCTCGGGACAGGGGTCATCATACTACGAGCAGTACTTC.

This clone was seen just once. The chain is built from TRBV6-5 and TRBJ1-1; D remains ambiguous. Trimming took off 7 bases at V and 7 bases at J, with 22 bases between the two ends. CDR1 is MNHEY, CDR2 SVGAGI, per germline. The CDR3 covers 15 residues. CDR3 coding DNA: TGTGCCAGCAATCCGGGAACCATAAACTTGATTGAAGCTTTCTTT. It encodes CASNPGTINLIEAFF.

The chain recombines TRBV2 with TRBJ2-3, with 14 nucleotides matching TRBD2. The germline V gene has CDR1 SNHLY and CDR2 FYNNEI. There are 20 residues in the CDR3. J gave up 4 bases and V 1 base, and 13 bases lay outside the gene matches. The CDR3 nucleotides read TGTGCCAGCAGTGAAGGAAGGGGACTAGCGGGGGCCCTTAGGCCAGATACGCAGTATTTT. Translating gives CASSEGRGLAGALRPDTQYF.